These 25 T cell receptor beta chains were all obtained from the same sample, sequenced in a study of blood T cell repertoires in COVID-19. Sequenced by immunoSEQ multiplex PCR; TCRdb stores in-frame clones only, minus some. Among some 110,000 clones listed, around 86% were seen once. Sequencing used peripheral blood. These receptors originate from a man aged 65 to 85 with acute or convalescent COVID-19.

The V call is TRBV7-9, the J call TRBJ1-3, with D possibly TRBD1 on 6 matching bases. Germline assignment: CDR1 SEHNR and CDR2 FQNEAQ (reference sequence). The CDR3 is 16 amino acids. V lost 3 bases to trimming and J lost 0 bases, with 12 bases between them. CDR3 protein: CASSFRTANSGNTIYF. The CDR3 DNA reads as TGTGCCAGCAGCTTTCGGACAGCTAACTCTGGAAACACCATATATTTT.

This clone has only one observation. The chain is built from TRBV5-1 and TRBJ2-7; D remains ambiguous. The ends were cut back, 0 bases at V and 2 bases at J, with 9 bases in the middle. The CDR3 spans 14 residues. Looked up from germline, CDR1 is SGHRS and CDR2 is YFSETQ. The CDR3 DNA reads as TGCGCCAGCAGCTTGGTCCCAGGTCCCTACGAGCAGTACTTC. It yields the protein CASSLVPGPYEQYF.

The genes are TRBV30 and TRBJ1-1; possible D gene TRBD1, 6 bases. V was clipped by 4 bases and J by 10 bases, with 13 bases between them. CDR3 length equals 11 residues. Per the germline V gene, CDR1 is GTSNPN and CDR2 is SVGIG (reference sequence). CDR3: CAWNRVNRAFF. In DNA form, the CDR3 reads TGTGCCTGGAACAGGGTGAATAGAGCTTTCTTT.

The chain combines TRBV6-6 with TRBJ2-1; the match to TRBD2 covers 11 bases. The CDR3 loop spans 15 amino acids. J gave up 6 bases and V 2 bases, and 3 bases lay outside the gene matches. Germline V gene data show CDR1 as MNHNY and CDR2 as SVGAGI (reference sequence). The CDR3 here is CASSYDGLAGNEQFF. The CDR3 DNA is TGTGCCAGCAGTTACGACGGACTAGCGGGCAATGAGCAGTTCTTC.

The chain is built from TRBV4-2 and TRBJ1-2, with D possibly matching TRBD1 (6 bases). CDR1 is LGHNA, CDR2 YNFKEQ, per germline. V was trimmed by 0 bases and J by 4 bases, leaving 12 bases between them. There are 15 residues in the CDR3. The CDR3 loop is CASSQDHRESYGYTF. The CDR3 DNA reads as TGTGCCAGCAGCCAAGATCACAGGGAAAGCTATGGCTACACCTTC.

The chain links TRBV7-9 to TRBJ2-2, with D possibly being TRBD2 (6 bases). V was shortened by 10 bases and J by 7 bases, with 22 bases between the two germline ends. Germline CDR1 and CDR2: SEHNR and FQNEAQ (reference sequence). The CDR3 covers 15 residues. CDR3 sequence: CATALNSWGGGELFF. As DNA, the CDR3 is TGTGCCACCGCACTAAACTCCTGGGGAGGCGGGGAGCTGTTTTTT.

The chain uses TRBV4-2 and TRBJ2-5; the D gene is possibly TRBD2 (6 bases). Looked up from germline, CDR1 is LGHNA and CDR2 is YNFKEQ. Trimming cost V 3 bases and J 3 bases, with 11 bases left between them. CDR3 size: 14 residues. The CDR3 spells CASSQEASEETQYF. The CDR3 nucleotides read TGTGCCAGCAGCCAGGAGGCTAGCGAAGAGACCCAGTACTTC.

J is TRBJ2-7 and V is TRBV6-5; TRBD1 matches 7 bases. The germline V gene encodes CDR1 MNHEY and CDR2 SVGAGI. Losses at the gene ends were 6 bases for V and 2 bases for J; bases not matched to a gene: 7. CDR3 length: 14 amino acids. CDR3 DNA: TGTGCCAGCAGGAGAGCAGGGGGAGCCTACGAGCAGTACTTC. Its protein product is CASRRAGGAYEQYF.

CDR3 region: CASILQGNQPQHF. CDR3 DNA: TGTGCCAGCATTTTACAGGGGAATCAGCCCCAGCATTTT. The chain combines TRBV6-5 with TRBJ1-5; TRBD1 aligns across 7 bases. V trimming: 7 bases; J trimming: 4 bases; junction bases outside the gene matches: 4. The CDR3 length is 13 residues. Germline CDR1 is MNHEY and CDR2 is SVGAGI.

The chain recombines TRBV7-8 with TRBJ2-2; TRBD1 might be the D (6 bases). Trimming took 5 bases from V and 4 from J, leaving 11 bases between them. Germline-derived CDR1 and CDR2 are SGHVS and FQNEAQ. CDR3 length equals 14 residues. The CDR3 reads CASSHGQLTGELFF. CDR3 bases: TGTGCCAGCAGCCATGGACAGCTCACCGGGGAGCTGTTTTTT.

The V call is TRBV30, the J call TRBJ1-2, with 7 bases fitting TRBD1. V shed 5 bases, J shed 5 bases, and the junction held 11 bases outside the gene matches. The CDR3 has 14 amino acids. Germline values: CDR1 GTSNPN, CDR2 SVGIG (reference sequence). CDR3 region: CAWWSPGQLYGYTF. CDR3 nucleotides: TGTGCCTGGTGGAGTCCGGGACAGCTGTATGGCTACACCTTC.

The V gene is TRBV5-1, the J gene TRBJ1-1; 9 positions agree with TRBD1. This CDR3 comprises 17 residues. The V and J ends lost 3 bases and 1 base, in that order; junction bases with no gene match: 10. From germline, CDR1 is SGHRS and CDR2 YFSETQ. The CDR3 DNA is TGCGCCAGCAGCTACGAGCCCGGGACAGGGACGAACACTGAAGCTTTCTTT. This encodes CASSYEPGTGTNTEAFF.

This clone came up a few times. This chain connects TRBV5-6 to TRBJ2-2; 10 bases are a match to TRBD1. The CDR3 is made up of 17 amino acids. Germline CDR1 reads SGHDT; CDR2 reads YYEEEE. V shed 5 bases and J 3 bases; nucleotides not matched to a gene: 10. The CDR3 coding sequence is TGTGCCAGCAGTTCCCGGGACAGGGGAAGGTACACCGGGGAGCTGTTTTTT. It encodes CASSSRDRGRYTGELFF.

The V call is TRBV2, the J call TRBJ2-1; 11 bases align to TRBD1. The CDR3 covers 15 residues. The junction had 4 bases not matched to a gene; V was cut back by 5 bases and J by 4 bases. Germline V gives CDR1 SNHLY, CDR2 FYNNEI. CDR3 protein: CASSYGTGGYNEQFF. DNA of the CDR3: TGTGCCAGCAGTTACGGGACAGGGGGTTACAATGAGCAGTTCTTC.

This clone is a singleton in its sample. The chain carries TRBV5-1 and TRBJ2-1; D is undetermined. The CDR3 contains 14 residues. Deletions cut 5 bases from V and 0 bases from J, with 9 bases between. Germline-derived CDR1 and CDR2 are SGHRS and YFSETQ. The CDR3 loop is CASRAGYSYNEQFF. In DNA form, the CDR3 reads TGCGCCAGCAGGGCCGGGTACTCCTACAATGAGCAGTTCTTC.

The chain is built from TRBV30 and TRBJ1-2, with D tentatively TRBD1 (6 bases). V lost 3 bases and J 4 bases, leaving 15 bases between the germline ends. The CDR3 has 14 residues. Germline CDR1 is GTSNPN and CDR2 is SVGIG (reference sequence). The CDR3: CAWRPTTGSYGYTF. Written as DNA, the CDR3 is TGTGCCTGGAGGCCAACAACAGGGTCCTATGGCTACACCTTC.

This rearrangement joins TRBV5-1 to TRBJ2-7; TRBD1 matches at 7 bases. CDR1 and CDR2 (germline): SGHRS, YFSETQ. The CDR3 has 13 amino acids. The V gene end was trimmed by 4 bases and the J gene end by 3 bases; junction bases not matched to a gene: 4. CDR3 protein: CASSHGQDYEQYF. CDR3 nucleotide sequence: TGCGCCAGCAGCCATGGACAGGACTACGAGCAGTACTTC.

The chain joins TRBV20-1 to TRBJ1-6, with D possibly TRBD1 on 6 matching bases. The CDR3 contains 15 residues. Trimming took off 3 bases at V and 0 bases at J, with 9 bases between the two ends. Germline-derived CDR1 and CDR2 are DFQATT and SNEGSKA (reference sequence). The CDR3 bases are TGCAGTGCTAGTGGGGACAACTCCTATAATTCACCCCTCCACTTT. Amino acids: CSASGDNSYNSPLHF.

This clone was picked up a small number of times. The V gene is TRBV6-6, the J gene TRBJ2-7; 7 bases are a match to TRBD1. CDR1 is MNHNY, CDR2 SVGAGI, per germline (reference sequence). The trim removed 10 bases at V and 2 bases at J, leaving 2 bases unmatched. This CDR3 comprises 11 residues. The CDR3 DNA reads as TGTGCCACGGGACAGACCTACGAGCAGTACTTC. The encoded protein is CATGQTYEQYF.

The CDR3 DNA reads as TGTGCCAGCAGCCAAGCGTTCGGCAGACTTAATGAAAAACTGTTTTTT. Its protein is CASSQAFGRLNEKLFF. The rearrangement uses TRBV14 and TRBJ1-4; D not resolved. The V and J ends lost 1 base and 4 bases respectively, with 13 bases between them. Germline lookup yields CDR1 SGHDN and CDR2 FVKESK. The CDR3 length is 16 residues.

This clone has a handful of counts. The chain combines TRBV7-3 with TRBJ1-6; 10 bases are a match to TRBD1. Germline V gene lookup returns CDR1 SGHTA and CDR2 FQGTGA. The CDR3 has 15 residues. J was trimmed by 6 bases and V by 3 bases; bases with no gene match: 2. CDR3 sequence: CASSLDRGSNSPLHF. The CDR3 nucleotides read TGTGCCAGCAGCTTGGACAGGGGGAGTAATTCACCCCTCCACTTT.

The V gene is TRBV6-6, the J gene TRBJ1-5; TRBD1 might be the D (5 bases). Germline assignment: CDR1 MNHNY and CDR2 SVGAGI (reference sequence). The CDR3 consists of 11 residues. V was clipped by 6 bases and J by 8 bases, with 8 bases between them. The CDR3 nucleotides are TGTGCCAGCAGGGGGGAGGAGCCCCAGCATTTT. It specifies CASRGEEPQHF.

CDR3 nucleotide sequence: TGTGCCAGCAGCTTGGGAAAACAGGGAGTAGGAGAAAAACTGTTTTTT. It translates to CASSLGKQGVGEKLFF. The chain combines TRBV7-6 with TRBJ1-4, with D possibly TRBD1 on 6 matching bases. The CDR3 is made up of 16 amino acids. In germline, CDR1 is SGHVS, CDR2 FNYEAQ. V was trimmed by 3 bases and J by 8 bases, leaving 19 bases between them.

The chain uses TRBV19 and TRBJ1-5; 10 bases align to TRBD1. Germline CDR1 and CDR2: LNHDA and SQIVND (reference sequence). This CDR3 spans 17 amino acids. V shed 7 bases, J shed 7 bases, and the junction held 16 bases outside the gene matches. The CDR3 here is CASKGARAGQGTQPQHF. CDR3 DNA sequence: TGTGCCAGTAAAGGGGCAAGGGCGGGACAGGGGACGCAGCCCCAGCATTTT.

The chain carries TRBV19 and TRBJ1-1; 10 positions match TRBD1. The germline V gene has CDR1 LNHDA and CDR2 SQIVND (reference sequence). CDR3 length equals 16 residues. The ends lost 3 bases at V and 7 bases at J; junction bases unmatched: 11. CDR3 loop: CASSILAGTGEVEAFF. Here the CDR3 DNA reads TGTGCCAGTAGTATTCTAGCCGGGACAGGGGAGGTTGAAGCTTTCTTT.